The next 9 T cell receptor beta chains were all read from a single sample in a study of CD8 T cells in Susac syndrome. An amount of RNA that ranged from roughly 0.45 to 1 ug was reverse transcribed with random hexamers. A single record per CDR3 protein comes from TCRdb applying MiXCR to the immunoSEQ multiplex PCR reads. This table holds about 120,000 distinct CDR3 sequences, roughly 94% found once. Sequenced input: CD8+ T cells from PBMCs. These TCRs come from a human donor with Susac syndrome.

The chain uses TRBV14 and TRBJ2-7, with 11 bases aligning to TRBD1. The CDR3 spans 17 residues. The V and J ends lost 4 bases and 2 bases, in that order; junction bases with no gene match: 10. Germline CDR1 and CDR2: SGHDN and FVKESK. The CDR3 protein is CASSPGVLDRGPYEQYF. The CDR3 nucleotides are TGTGCCAGCAGCCCTGGGGTCTTGGACAGGGGGCCCTACGAGCAGTACTTC.

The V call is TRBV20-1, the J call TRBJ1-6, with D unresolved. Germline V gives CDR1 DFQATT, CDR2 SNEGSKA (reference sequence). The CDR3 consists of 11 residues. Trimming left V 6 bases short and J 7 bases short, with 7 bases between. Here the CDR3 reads CSAGENSPLHF. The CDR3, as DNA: TGCAGTGCCGGAGAGAATTCACCCCTCCACTTT.

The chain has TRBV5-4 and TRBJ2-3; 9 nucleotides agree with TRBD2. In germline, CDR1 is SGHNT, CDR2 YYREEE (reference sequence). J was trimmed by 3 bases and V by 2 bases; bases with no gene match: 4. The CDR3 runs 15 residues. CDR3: CASSFAGGPTDTQYF. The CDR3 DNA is TGTGCCAGCAGCTTCGCGGGGGGGCCGACAGATACGCAGTATTTT.

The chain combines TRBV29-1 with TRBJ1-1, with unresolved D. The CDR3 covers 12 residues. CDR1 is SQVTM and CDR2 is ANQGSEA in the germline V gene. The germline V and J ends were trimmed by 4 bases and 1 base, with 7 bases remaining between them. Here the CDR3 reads CSVVEGNTEAFF. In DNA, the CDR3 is TGCAGCGTTGTGGAGGGGAACACTGAAGCTTTCTTT.

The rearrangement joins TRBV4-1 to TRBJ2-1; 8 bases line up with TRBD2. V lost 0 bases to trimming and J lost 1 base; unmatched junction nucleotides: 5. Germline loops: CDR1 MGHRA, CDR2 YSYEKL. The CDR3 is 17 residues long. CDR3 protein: CASSQDSSGLSYNEQFF. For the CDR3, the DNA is TGCGCCAGCAGCCAAGATTCTAGCGGGTTGTCCTACAATGAGCAGTTCTTC.

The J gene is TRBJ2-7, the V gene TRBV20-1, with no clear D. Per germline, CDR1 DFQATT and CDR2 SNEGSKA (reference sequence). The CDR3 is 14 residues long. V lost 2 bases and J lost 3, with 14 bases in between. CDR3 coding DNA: TGCAGTGCTAGAATCTATCCTGTTAGCTACGAGCAGTACTTC. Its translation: CSARIYPVSYEQYF.

CDR3 DNA sequence: TGTGCCAGCAGTTACCGGGGGCAGGGGAGTAACTATGGCTACACCTTC. This gives the protein CASSYRGQGSNYGYTF. The chain is built from TRBV6-6 and TRBJ1-2, with TRBD1 as a possible D gene (6 bases). V was shortened by 2 bases and J by 1 base, with 14 bases between the two germline ends. The CDR3 has 16 residues. CDR1 and CDR2 (germline): MNHNY, SVGAGI (reference sequence).

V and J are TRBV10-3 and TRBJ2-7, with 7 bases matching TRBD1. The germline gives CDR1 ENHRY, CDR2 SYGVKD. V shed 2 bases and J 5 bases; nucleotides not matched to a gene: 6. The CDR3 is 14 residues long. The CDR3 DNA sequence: TGTGCCATCAGTGAGGACAGGGATCCCAACGAGCAGTACTTC. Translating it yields CAISEDRDPNEQYF.

The CDR3 DNA is TGCAGCGTGGAAACCGGTTGGGCTAGCGGTAATCGGGAGACCCAGTACTTC. This encodes CSVETGWASGNRETQYF. The V gene is TRBV29-1, the J gene TRBJ2-5; TRBD2 matches at 7 bases. The CDR3 runs 17 residues. Germline loops: CDR1 SQVTM, CDR2 ANQGSEA. J gave up 5 bases and V 6 bases, and 21 bases lay outside the gene matches. The complete variable domain, with remaining parts taken from reference TRBV29-1 and TRBJ2-5, reads SAVISQKPSRDICQRGTSLTIQCQVDSQVTMMFWYRQQPGQSLTLIATANQGSEATYESGFVIDKFPISRPNLTFSTLTVSNMSPEDSSIYLCSVETGWASGNRETQYFGPGTRLLVL.